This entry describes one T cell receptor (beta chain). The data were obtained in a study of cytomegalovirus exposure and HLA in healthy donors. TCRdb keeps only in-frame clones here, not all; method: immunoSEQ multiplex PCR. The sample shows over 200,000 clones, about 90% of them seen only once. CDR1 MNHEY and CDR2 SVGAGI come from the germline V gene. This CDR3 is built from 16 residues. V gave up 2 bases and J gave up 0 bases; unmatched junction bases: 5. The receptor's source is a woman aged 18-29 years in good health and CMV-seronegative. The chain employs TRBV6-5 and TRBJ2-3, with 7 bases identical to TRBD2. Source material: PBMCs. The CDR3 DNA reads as TGTGCCAGCAGTTACCGAGCGGGGCCTAGCACAGATACGCAGTATTTT. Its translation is CASSYRAGPSTDTQYF.